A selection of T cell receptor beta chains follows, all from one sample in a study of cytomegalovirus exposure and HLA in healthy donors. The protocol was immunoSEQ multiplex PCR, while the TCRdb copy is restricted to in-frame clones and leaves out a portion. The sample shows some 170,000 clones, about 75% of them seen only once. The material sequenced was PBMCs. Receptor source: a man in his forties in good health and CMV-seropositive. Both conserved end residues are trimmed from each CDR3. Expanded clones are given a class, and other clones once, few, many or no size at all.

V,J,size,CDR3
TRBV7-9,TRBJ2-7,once,ASSLMSSGREQY
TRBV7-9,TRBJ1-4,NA,ASSPGQGDEKLF
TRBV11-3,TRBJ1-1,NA,ASSLGTVEAF
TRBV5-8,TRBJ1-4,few,ASSFWTQRAEKLF
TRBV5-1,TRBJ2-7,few,ASSTSGRIIDEQY
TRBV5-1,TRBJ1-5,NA,ASSPLGQEGQPQH
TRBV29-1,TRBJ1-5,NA,SVAQGLDQPQH
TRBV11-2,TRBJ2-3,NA,ASSTGLARYHEAKDTQY
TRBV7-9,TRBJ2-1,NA,ASSLVGLAGFLNEQF
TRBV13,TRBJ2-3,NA,ASERRNTDTQY
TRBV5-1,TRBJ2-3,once,ASRPGTSTDTQY
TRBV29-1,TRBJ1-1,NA,SVTRPQGIGNTEAF
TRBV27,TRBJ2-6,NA,ASTRLAREGANGLT
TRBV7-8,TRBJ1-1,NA,ASSSTPTGNTEAF
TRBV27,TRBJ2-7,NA,ASSLSTVGQGDEQY
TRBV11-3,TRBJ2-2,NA,ASSFTSGFTGELF
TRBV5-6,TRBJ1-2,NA,ASSLIGWAGGYT
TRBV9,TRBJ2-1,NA,ASTPGPAYNEQF
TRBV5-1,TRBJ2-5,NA,ASSWGTGGNQETQY
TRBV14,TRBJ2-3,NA,ASSHYIVSGTTRDTQY
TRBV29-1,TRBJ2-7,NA,SVARTSGSDEQY
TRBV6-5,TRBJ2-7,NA,ASSYDRWDSYEQY
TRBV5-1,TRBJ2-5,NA,ASSLSLAGAETQY
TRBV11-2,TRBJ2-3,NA,ASSLQGTGGNPSTDTQY
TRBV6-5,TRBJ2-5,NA,ASSYSDRGQGETQY
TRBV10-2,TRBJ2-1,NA,ASRMSGRAINEQF
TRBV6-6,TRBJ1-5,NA,ATYDRVRNQPQH
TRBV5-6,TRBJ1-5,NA,ASSLGGRGGSNQPQH
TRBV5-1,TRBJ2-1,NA,ASSFGTSDSEQF
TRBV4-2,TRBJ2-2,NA,ASSQVSGGSLNTGELF
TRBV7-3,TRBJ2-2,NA,ASSMTSGRNIGELF
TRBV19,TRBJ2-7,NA,ASKSGGSLNEQY
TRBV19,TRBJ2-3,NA,ASTYGTSGSPDTQY
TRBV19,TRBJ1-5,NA,ASRGQTSNQPQH
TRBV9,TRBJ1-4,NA,ASTRGSHPATNEKLF
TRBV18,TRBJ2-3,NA,ASSPLAGTDTQY
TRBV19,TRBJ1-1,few,ASRPLRGDTEAF
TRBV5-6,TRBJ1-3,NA,ASSLIGGSSGNTIY
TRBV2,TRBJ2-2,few,ASSAGLTTGELF
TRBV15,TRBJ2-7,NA,ATRGGGGHTQEQY
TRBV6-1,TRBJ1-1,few,ASTRKLEATEAF
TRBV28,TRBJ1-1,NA,ASRHRVAEAF
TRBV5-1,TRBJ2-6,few,ASSSGQGNSGANVLT
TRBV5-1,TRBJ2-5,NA,ASSFAGGEETQY
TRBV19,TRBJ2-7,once,ASRTTAGSYEQY
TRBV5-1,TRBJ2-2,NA,ASRGTVNTGELF
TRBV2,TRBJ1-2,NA,ASRTGGGYGYT